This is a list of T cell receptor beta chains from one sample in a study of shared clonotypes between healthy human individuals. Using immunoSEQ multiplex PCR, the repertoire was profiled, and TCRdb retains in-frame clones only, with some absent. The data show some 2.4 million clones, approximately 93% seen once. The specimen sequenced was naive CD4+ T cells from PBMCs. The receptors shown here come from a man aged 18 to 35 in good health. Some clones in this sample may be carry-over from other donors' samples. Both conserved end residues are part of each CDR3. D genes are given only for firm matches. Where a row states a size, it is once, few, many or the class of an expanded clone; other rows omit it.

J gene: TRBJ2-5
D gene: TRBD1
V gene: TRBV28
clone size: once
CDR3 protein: CASSDRGRAQGVETQYF
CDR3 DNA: TGTGCCAGCAGCGACAGGGGGCGAGCCCAGGGGGTAGAGACCCAGTACTTC

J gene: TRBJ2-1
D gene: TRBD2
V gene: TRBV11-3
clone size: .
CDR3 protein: CASSYGGSSYNEQFF
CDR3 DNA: TGTGCCAGCAGCTACGGGGGGAGCTCCTACAATGAGCAGTTCTTC

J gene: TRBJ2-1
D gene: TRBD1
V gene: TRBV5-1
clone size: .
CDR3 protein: CASSGGAGTGVYNEQFF
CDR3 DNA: TGCGCCAGCAGTGGGGGCGCCGGGACAGGGGTCTACAATGAGCAGTTCTTC

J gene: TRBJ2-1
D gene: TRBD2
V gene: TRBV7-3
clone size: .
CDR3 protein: CASSSLGGTRVNEQFF
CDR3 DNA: TGTGCCAGCAGCTCGCTTGGGGGGACTAGGGTTAATGAGCAGTTCTTC

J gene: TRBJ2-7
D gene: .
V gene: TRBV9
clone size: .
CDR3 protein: CASSVEGGRSYEQYF
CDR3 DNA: TGTGCCAGCAGCGTAGAAGGGGGACGGTCCTACGAGCAGTACTTC

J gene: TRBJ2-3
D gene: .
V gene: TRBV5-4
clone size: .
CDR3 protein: CASSARSGSTDTQYF
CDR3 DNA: TGTGCCAGCAGCGCCCGGAGTGGGAGCACAGATACGCAGTATTTT

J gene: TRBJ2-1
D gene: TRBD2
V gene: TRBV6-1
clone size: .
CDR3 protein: CASRTSGMGEQFF
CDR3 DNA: TGTGCCAGCAGGACTAGCGGAATGGGTGAGCAGTTCTTC

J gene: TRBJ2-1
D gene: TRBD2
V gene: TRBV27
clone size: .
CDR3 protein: CASSLSGTSGRGGPFF
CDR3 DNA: TGTGCCAGCAGTTTATCCGGGACTAGCGGGAGGGGTGGGCCGTTCTTC

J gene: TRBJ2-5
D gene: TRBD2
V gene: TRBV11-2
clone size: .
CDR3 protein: CASSSLAGDSQYF
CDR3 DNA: TGTGCCAGCAGCTCACTAGCGGGAGATTCCCAGTACTTC

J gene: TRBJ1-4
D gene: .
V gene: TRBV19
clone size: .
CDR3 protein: CASARGFNEKLFF
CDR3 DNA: TGTGCCAGCGCCAGGGGCTTTAATGAAAAACTGTTTTTT

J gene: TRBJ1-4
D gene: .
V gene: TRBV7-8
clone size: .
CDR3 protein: CASSEGWREKLFF
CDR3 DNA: TGTGCCAGCAGCGAAGGATGGCGTGAAAAACTGTTTTTT

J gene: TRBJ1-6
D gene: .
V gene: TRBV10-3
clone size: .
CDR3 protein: CAISESQGSPLHF
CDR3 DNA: TGTGCCATCAGTGAGTCACAGGGCTCACCCCTCCACTTT

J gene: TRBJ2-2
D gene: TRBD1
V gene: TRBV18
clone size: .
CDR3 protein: CASSHGTGNTGELFF
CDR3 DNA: TGTGCCAGCTCGCACGGGACAGGGAACACCGGGGAGCTGTTTTTT

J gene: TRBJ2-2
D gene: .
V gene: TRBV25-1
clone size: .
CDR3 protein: CASRPGLGNTGELFF
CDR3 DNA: TGTGCCAGCAGGCCCGGACTTGGGAACACCGGGGAGCTGTTTTTT

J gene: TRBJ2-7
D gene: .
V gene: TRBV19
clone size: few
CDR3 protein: CASSKGRGGYEQYF
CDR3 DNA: TGTGCCAGTAGTAAGGGCAGGGGGGGCTACGAGCAGTACTTC

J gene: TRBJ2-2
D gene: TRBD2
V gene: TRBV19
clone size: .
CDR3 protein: CASSSSGRTAGELFF
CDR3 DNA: TGTGCCAGTAGTTCTAGCGGGAGGACGGCCGGGGAGCTGTTTTTT

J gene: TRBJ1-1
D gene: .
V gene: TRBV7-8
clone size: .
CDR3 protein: CASSLERSMNTEAFF
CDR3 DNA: TGTGCCAGCAGCTTAGAACGGAGCATGAACACTGAAGCTTTCTTT

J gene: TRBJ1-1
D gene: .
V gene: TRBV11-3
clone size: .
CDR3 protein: CASSSGGNTEAFF
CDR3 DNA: TGTGCCAGCAGCTCCGGGGGGAACACTGAAGCTTTCTTT

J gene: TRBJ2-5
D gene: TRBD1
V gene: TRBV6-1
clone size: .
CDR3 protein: CASSPRGQETQYF
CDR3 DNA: TGTGCCAGCAGCCCCAGGGGGCAAGAGACCCAGTACTTC

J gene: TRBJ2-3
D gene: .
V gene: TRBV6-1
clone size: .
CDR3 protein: CASSLRRADTQYF
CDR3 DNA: TGTGCCAGCAGTCTCCGAAGAGCAGATACGCAGTATTTT

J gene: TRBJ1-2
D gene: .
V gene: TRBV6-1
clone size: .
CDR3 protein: CASSGKGFQRINYGYTF
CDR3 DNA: TGTGCCAGCAGTGGAAAGGGTTTCCAGAGAATTAACTATGGCTACACCTTC

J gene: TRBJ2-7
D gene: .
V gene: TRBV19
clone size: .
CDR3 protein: CASSSRRGRGNSYEQYF
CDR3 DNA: TGTGCCAGTAGTTCGCGACGGGGCAGGGGCAATTCCTACGAGCAGTACTTC

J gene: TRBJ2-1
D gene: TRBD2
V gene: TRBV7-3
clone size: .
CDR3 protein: CASSPTSGSYNEQFF
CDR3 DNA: TGTGCCAGCAGCCCAACTAGCGGGAGTTACAATGAGCAGTTCTTC

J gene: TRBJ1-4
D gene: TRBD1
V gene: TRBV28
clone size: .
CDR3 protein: CASSYRTGVVEKLFF
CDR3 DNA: TGTGCCAGCAGTTACCGGACAGGGGTGGTGGAAAAACTGTTTTTT

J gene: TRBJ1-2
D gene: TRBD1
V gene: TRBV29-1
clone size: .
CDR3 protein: CSVEDRGQESYGYTF
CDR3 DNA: TGCAGCGTTGAAGACCGCGGACAGGAAAGCTATGGCTACACCTTC

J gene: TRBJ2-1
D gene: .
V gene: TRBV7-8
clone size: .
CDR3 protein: CASSLGGRPSYGEQFF
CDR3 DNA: TGTGCCAGCAGCTTAGGGGGTCGCCCCTCCTACGGTGAGCAGTTCTTC

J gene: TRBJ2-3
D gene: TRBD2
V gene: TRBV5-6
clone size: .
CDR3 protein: CASSSLAGGFADTQYF
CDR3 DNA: TGTGCCAGCAGCTCACTAGCGGGAGGTTTCGCAGATACGCAGTATTTT

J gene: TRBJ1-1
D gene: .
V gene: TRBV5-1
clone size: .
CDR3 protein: CASSLGLRNTEAFF
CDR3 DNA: TGCGCCAGCAGCTTGGGACTGAGGAACACTGAAGCTTTCTTT

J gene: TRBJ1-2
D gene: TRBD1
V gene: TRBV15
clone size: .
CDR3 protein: CATSSRTGSNYGYTF
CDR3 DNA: TGTGCCACCAGCAGCAGGACAGGGTCTAACTATGGCTACACCTTC

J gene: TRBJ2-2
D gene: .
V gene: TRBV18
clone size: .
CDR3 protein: CASSPNDGTGELFF
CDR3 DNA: TGTGCCAGCTCACCTAATGACGGCACCGGGGAGCTGTTTTTT

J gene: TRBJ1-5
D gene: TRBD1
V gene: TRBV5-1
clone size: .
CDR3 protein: CASSLTGDGNQPQHF
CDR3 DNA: TGCGCCAGCAGCTTGACAGGGGATGGCAATCAGCCCCAGCATTTT

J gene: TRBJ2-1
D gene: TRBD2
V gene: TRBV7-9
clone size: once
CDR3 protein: CASSFSGIGNNEQFF
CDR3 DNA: TGTGCCAGCAGTTTTAGCGGGATCGGGAACAATGAGCAGTTCTTC

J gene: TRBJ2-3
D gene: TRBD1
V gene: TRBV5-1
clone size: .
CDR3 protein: CASSSLGQGYTDTQYF
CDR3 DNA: TGCGCCAGCAGCTCCCTGGGACAGGGCTACACAGATACGCAGTATTTT

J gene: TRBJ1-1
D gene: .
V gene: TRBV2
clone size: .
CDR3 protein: CASSFTSGSNTEAFF
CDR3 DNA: TGTGCCAGCAGTTTCACTAGTGGGTCGAACACTGAAGCTTTCTTT

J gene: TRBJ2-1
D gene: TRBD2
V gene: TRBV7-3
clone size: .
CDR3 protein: CASSSGLATYNEQFF
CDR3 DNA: TGTGCCAGCAGTTCCGGACTAGCGACCTACAATGAGCAGTTCTTC

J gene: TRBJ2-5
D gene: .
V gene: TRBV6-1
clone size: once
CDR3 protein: CASSEAPAYFETQYF
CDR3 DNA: TGTGCCAGCAGTGAAGCTCCGGCCTACTTTGAGACCCAGTACTTC

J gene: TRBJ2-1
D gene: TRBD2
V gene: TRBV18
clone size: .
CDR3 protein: CASSPSAGGWDEQFF
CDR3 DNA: TGTGCCAGCTCACCATCTGCGGGAGGGTGGGATGAGCAGTTCTTC

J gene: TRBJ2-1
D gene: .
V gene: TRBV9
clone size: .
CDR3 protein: CASSLTTGPRRYNEQFF
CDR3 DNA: TGTGCCAGCAGCCTAACCACCGGGCCCAGGCGGTACAATGAGCAGTTCTTC

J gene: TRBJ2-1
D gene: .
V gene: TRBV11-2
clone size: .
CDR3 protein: CASSFTGAGNEQFF
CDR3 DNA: TGTGCCAGCAGCTTTACGGGGGCGGGGAATGAGCAGTTCTTC

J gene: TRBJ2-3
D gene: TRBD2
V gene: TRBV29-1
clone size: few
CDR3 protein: CSVAPGGVTDTQYF
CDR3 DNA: TGCAGCGTAGCCCCCGGGGGGGTTACAGATACGCAGTATTTT

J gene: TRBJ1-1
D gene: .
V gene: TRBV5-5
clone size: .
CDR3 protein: CASSRKWREDTEAFF
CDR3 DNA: TGTGCCAGCAGCCGGAAGTGGAGAGAGGACACTGAAGCTTTCTTT

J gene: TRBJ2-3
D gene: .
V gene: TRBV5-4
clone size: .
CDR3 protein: CASSLLEYTDTQYF
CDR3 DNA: TGTGCCAGCAGCCTCCTGGAGTACACAGATACGCAGTATTTT

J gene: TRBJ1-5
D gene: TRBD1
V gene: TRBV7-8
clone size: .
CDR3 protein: CASSLDREYNQPQHF
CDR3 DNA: TGTGCCAGCAGCTTGGACAGGGAATACAATCAGCCCCAGCATTTT

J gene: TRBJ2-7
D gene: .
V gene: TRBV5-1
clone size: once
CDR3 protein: CASSFLGGRDRGFDEQYF
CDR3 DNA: TGCGCCAGCAGCTTTCTCGGCGGGAGGGACAGGGGATTCGACGAGCAGTACTTC

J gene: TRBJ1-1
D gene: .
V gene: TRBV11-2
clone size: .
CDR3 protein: CASSFSRVRAFF
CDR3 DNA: TGTGCCAGCAGCTTCTCCAGGGTGCGAGCTTTCTTT